The rows below give T cell receptor beta chains drawn from one sample of a study of blood T cell repertoires in COVID-19. TCRdb keeps only in-frame clones here, not all; method: immunoSEQ multiplex PCR. The repertoire has 250,000 to 350,000 clones, about 90% of them found once; the top ten carry 5.3%. Material: PBMCs or T cells enriched from blood (not recorded which). All receptors come from a woman in her twenties or thirties who had recovered from COVID-19. The conserved cysteine and the conserved F or W are not part of the CDR3 here. Fields, in order: V gene, J gene, CDR3 protein.

v_call: TRBV5-5
j_call: TRBJ2-3
cdr3_aa: ASSLTFGRGIGTDTQY

v_call: TRBV18
j_call: TRBJ1-2
cdr3_aa: ASSPRGNGGYT

v_call: TRBV13
j_call: TRBJ1-1
cdr3_aa: ASSNNRGTEAF

v_call: TRBV6-2/TRBV6-3
j_call: TRBJ1-5
cdr3_aa: ASSQGQPQH

v_call: TRBV30
j_call: TRBJ1-2
cdr3_aa: AWSVWGGGYT

v_call: TRBV30
j_call: TRBJ2-7
cdr3_aa: AWRRDRDYEQY

v_call: TRBV10-3
j_call: TRBJ2-1
cdr3_aa: AISEGGRINEQF

v_call: TRBV6-1
j_call: TRBJ2-1
cdr3_aa: ASSEAGGINEQF

v_call: TRBV10-3
j_call: TRBJ1-1
cdr3_aa: AISTGSTEAF

v_call: TRBV7-2
j_call: TRBJ2-1
cdr3_aa: ASSLGPWANEQF

v_call: TRBV7-9
j_call: TRBJ1-2
cdr3_aa: ASRDGSNYGYT

v_call: TRBV6-1
j_call: TRBJ1-4
cdr3_aa: ASSERGRREKLF

v_call: TRBV19
j_call: TRBJ1-4
cdr3_aa: ASSTVGGSNEKLF

v_call: TRBV7-8
j_call: TRBJ1-6
cdr3_aa: ASSLGSTPLH

v_call: TRBV6-4
j_call: TRBJ1-5
cdr3_aa: ASRPLCCQPQH

v_call: TRBV7-2
j_call: TRBJ2-5
cdr3_aa: ASSLAYLGGGTQY

v_call: TRBV12-3/TRBV12-4
j_call: TRBJ1-4
cdr3_aa: ASSPKANEKLF

v_call: TRBV3-1/TRBV3-2
j_call: TRBJ1-2
cdr3_aa: ASSQGPGQAAGPLGGYT

v_call: TRBV5-1
j_call: TRBJ2-3
cdr3_aa: ASSRGSTDTQY

v_call: TRBV6-5
j_call: TRBJ1-1
cdr3_aa: ASTPPGQEAF

v_call: TRBV30
j_call: TRBJ1-6
cdr3_aa: AWSVGLLASPLH

v_call: TRBV5-1
j_call: TRBJ1-1
cdr3_aa: ASSRTGRNTEAF

v_call: TRBV7-9
j_call: TRBJ1-3
cdr3_aa: ASSRTGDRNTIY

v_call: TRBV3-1/TRBV3-2
j_call: TRBJ2-7
cdr3_aa: ASSQDLVATERISYEQY

v_call: TRBV10-3
j_call: TRBJ2-1
cdr3_aa: AISGTGGQYNEQF

v_call: TRBV7-2
j_call: TRBJ2-7
cdr3_aa: ASSLQGQAYEQY

v_call: TRBV5-8
j_call: TRBJ1-6
cdr3_aa: ASSLQGLNSPLH

v_call: TRBV7-9
j_call: TRBJ2-1
cdr3_aa: ASSPREGGAAFNEQF

v_call: TRBV7-3
j_call: TRBJ2-4
cdr3_aa: ASSSDGRAKNIQY

v_call: TRBV21-1
j_call: TRBJ2-7
cdr3_aa: ASSKTGVYEYEQY

v_call: TRBV13
j_call: TRBJ1-2
cdr3_aa: ASSSYRGPNYGYT

v_call: TRBV6-5
j_call: TRBJ2-7
cdr3_aa: ASSDRVLSEQY

v_call: TRBV3-1/TRBV3-2
j_call: TRBJ2-2
cdr3_aa: ASSHIHGTGQTGELF

v_call: TRBV2
j_call: TRBJ1-2
cdr3_aa: ASSRDTWG

v_call: TRBV9
j_call: TRBJ1-2
cdr3_aa: ASSVGRGKYYGYT

v_call: TRBV3-1/TRBV3-2
j_call: TRBJ1-6
cdr3_aa: ASSQTGNSPLH

v_call: TRBV7-2
j_call: TRBJ1-1
cdr3_aa: ASSLVSRVTEAF

v_call: TRBV19
j_call: TRBJ1-1
cdr3_aa: ASTPETGRMNTEAF

v_call: TRBV7-9
j_call: TRBJ2-3
cdr3_aa: ASSLVRGGNTDTQY

v_call: TRBV6-1
j_call: TRBJ2-2
cdr3_aa: ASSGHPSGGAGELF